This T cell receptor beta chain comes out of a study of cytomegalovirus exposure and HLA in healthy donors. Study findings and constraints: The number of N-insertions in an Asian-associated ancestry cluster was reportedly below the approximately 680-donor mean in a later analysis.

The PCR used 60 Vbeta and 13 Jbeta primers. Here immunoSEQ multiplex PCR was the method, and the copy in TCRdb shows in-frame clones only, minus some. The sample includes 200,000 or so clones, about 80% seen only once; the top ten take over 1.1%. Concerning this clone: Its target is not known.

The CDR3 totals 17 residues. After removal of 3 bases from V and 7 bases from J, the junction contained 11 bases not matched to a gene. The V gene's germline CDR1 is SGHTA and CDR2 FQGNSA. Sequencing input: PBMCs. The chain employs TRBV7-2 and TRBJ2-5; the match to TRBD2 covers 13 bases. This sequence originates from a girl aged 10 to 17 in good health and CMV-seronegative. The CDR3, as DNA: TGTGCCAGCAGCTTTCCGACTAGCGGGGGGCCCAGACGGACCCAGTACTTC. Protein: CASSFPTSGGPRRTQYF.